This is a list of T cell receptor beta chains from one sample in a study of blood T cell repertoires in COVID-19. Method: immunoSEQ multiplex PCR; TCRdb's copy keeps in-frame clones and lacks some. The sample consists of around 130,000 clones, around 77% of them appearing once. What was sequenced was peripheral blood. These receptors came from a human donor in a cohort sampled during active COVID-19. Both conserved end residues are part of each CDR3. D genes are given only for firm matches.

J gene | D gene | V gene | CDR3 protein
TRBJ1-6 | TRBD1 | TRBV30 | CASRGQSSYNSPLHF
TRBJ1-5 | TRBD1 | TRBV19 | CASSPPQDRAGGQPQHF
TRBJ2-6 | NA | TRBV27 | CASSSTGTGANVLTF
TRBJ2-7 | NA | TRBV6-5 | CASSKAGTSSYEQYF
TRBJ2-6 | NA | TRBV10-3 | CAISGTNPSGANVLTF
TRBJ1-6 | NA | TRBV25-1 | CASSGSLASSYNSPLHF
TRBJ1-5 | NA | TRBV9 | CASSVEADYSNQPQHF
TRBJ2-7 | NA | TRBV7-7 | CASSLGTGPSYEQYF
TRBJ2-3 | NA | TRBV14 | CASSLMTGLDTQYF
TRBJ2-1 | TRBD1 | TRBV29-1 | CSVLRGQGTFHNEQFF
TRBJ2-1 | TRBD2 | TRBV6-1 | CASSERRGDNEQFF
TRBJ1-2 | TRBD1 | TRBV29-1 | CSVGVDRGRLPGGYTF
TRBJ2-1 | NA | TRBV5-4 | CASSWGGGGEQFF
TRBJ2-7 | TRBD1 | TRBV18 | CASSPGQGSYEQYF
TRBJ1-4 | TRBD1 | TRBV18 | CASSPPSGQGANEKLFF
TRBJ2-2 | TRBD1 | TRBV6-6 | CASSYGTGYTGELFF
TRBJ1-1 | NA | TRBV7-6 | CASSPQGVRRVNTEAFF
TRBJ2-2 | NA | TRBV27 | CASSPRDFTGELFF
TRBJ2-7 | NA | TRBV23-1 | CASSHVSYEQYF
TRBJ2-1 | TRBD1 | TRBV6-2/TRBV6-3 | CASSYGDRLYNEQFF
TRBJ1-1 | TRBD1 | TRBV5-4 | CASRGTGGWNAEAFF
TRBJ2-7 | NA | TRBV2 | CASSEDSSYEQYF
TRBJ1-5 | NA | TRBV6-1 | CASSERGRLGRTNQPQHF
TRBJ2-3 | TRBD2 | TRBV27 | CASSLSLAGGSGATQYF
TRBJ2-1 | NA | TRBV4-2 | CASSLSRGGTYNEQFF
TRBJ1-1 | TRBD1 | TRBV7-9 | CASSFKDRVEAFF
TRBJ2-7 | TRBD1 | TRBV27 | CASSLAGGASYEQYF
TRBJ1-5 | NA | TRBV3-1/TRBV3-2 | CASSQQASNQPQHF
TRBJ2-5 | TRBD1 | TRBV6-2/TRBV6-3 | CASSYSGTGKTQYF
TRBJ1-4 | TRBD1 | TRBV10-3 | CAIRPTGANEKLFF
TRBJ2-1 | TRBD2 | TRBV7-9 | CASSPNRLAGARGNEQFF
TRBJ1-3 | TRBD1 | TRBV30 | CAWSSGQGAGNTIYF
TRBJ2-5 | TRBD1 | TRBV7-6 | CASSPRTGWARETQYF
TRBJ1-1 | TRBD1 | TRBV2 | CASSEKGTGEWLNTEAFF
TRBJ1-4 | TRBD1 | TRBV4-1 | CASSQGPRNQQGRHEKLFF